The source of this TCR beta chain is a study of shared clonotypes between healthy human individuals. General study results and limits: Richness estimates generally favored naive over memory subsets. In a few donors, around 5% of naive CD4 clonotypes appeared in common.

Remarks on this clone: Its antigen is unidentified. A junction boundary mismatches the germline segment, possibly from a read error.

Germline V gene lookup returns CDR1 SGHRS and CDR2 YFSETQ. The CDR3 has 13 amino acids. Authors' data handling: Junction-only sequences without quality scores came from ImmunoSEQ, so filtering differed. Method: immunoSEQ multiplex PCR; TCRdb's copy keeps in-frame clones and lacks some. V, J and clone size reflect that table, while D and trimming were determined from the DNA. The sample shows over 95,000 clones, around two thirds of them seen only once. CD45RO+ cells went into CD8 memory alongside CCR7-negative CD45RA+ TemRA cells. The rearrangement uses TRBV5-1 and TRBJ1-2, with D possibly TRBD1 on 5 matching bases. The sequence was obtained from a woman aged 25-40 years in good health. Sequencing input: memory CD8+ T cells sorted from blood. Subset indicated: CD45RO+ cells pooled with CCR7-negative TemRA cells. CDR3 bases: TGTGCCAGCAGCGCCTGGGGGAACTATGGCTACACCTTC. Residues: CASSAWGNYGYTF.